The source of this T cell receptor beta chain is a study of blood T cell repertoires in COVID-19. Study in general: The United States, Italy and Spain supplied acute and convalescent COVID-19 samples. T cells, B-cell-depleted T cells, or PBMCs provided the cDNA or gDNA that served as material.

Germline lookup yields CDR1 LNHDA and CDR2 SQIVND (reference sequence). The CDR3 covers 14 residues. V shed 7 bases and J 9 bases; nucleotides not matched to a gene: 9. Under the authors' procedure: Amplified reference gene primers provided the basis for estimating nucleated cell counts. Repertoires were generated with immunoSEQ multiplex PCR, while TCRdb's copy carries only in-frame clones and drops some. V, J and clone size are taken as reported in that table, and D and trimming were inferred from the DNA itself. The sample contains 150,000 to 200,000 clones, around 79% of which appear only once. The specimen was peripheral blood. The chain uses TRBV19 and TRBJ2-1; 10 positions match TRBD1. This TCR came from a woman aged 70-85 years with acute or convalescent COVID-19. Written as DNA, the CDR3 is TGTGCCAGTATTCAGGACAGGGGGAGCGGTGAGCAGTTCTTC. It is translated as CASIQDRGSGEQFF. Full variable domain (remainder filled in from reference TRBV19 and TRBJ2-1): DGGITQSPKYLFRKEGQNVTLSCEQNLNHDAMYWYRQDPGQGLRLIYYSQIVNDFQKGDIAEGYSVSREKKESFPLTVTSAQKNPTAFYLCASIQDRGSGEQFFGPGTRLTVL.